The T cell receptor (beta chain) described here comes from a study of blood T cell repertoires in COVID-19. As for the study in general: The United States, Italy and Spain were the sources of the acute and convalescent COVID-19 samples. T cells, B-cell-depleted T cells, or PBMCs provided the cDNA or gDNA that served as material.

Original methodology: Estimates of nucleated cell counts were drawn from the amplification of reference gene primers. The table came from immunoSEQ multiplex PCR; TCRdb's copy has only in-frame clones and leaves some out. That table supplies the V and J calls and clone size; D and trimming were determined from the DNA. The top ten clones hold less than 1% of a sample with 180,000 or so clones, 86% of them seen once. Source material: peripheral blood. The receptor was derived from a man between 18 and 35 years old with acute or convalescent COVID-19.

The CDR3 sequence is CAWAPGQGYQPQHF. CDR3 nucleotide sequence: TGTGCCTGGGCCCCGGGACAGGGATATCAGCCCCAGCATTTT. This rearrangement joins TRBV30 to TRBJ1-5, with 9 bases that match TRBD1. The CDR3 runs 14 residues. CDR1 and CDR2 (germline): GTSNPN, SVGIG (reference sequence). V shed 5 bases and J 5 bases; nucleotides not matched to a gene: 7.